The present entry profiles one TCR beta chain with its context. Antigen unknown. Some clones are missing from TCRdb's copy, which holds only in-frame ones; the method was immunoSEQ multiplex PCR. The table shows some 29,000 clones, with about four fifths occurring only once. The data stem from a study of a mutant IDH1 vaccine in newly diagnosed glioma. Study in general: Patients, over weeks 1, 3, 5, 7, 11, 15, 19 and 23, received a total of eight vaccinations. Patients had received radiotherapy, temozolomide, or both previously, most receiving both. Overall study results and limits: There were vaccine-induced immune responses in roughly 95% of the patients.

CDR1 is SGHDT, CDR2 YYEEEE, per germline. This CDR3 spans 13 amino acids. J lost 7 bases, V lost 0 bases, and 1 base had no gene match. Time point noted: week 23, last vaccination. Each dose of the vaccine consisted of 300 ug of mutant IDH1 20-mer peptide, with topical imiquimod. The source material was PBMCs, sampled from a glioma patient whose treatment included an IDH1 peptide vaccine. This clonotype was obtained from a woman in her 30s with glioma. The chain joins TRBV5-6 to TRBJ1-1, with 9 bases matching TRBD1. In DNA form, the CDR3 reads TGTGCCAGCAGCTTGGGGGACAGGGTTGAAGCTTTCTTT. It translates to CASSLGDRVEAFF.